These T cell receptor beta chains were read from a single sample in a study of early T cells in non-severe SARS-CoV-2 infection. TCRdb ran MiXCR on the 5' RACE reads and lists one entry per CDR3 protein. The data show about 44,000 distinct CDR3 sequences, about 25% seen once. Sequenced here: whole blood, sampled at baseline. The receptors originated from an adult who was a healthcare worker with PCR-confirmed SARS-CoV-2 infection or an uninfected control (not recorded which). The CDR3 runs from the conserved cysteine through the conserved F or W. Each record gives: D gene, V gene, J gene, clone size, CDR3 protein, CDR3 DNA. D genes are given only for firm matches. Size is omitted from some rows. Given values are once, few, many or a class for expanded clones.

.	TRBV9	TRBJ2-1	.	CASSAIGSHEQFF	TGTGCCAGCAGCGCTATTGGGAGTCATGAGCAGTTCTTC
.	TRBV9	TRBJ2-1	few	CASSLYGGEQFF	TGTGCCAGCAGCCTCTACGGGGGTGAGCAGTTCTTC
TRBD1	TRBV13	TRBJ1-5	.	CASSLGRTGGQPQHF	TGTGCCAGCAGCTTAGGAAGGACAGGGGGACAGCCCCAGCATTTT
.	TRBV30	TRBJ1-2	few	CAWKGPGTEDFYGYTF	TGTGCCTGGAAAGGTCCCGGGACGGAGGATTTCTATGGCTACACCTTC
.	TRBV6-2/TRBV6-3	TRBJ2-3	.	CASSYSMGAPTDTQYF	TGTGCCAGCAGTTACTCGATGGGGGCCCCTACAGATACGCAGTATTTT
TRBD2	TRBV4-1	TRBJ2-3	.	CASSQPKMGIGLAGGPERTDTQYF	TGCGCCAGCAGCCAACCCAAGATGGGAATAGGACTAGCGGGGGGGCCAGAAAGAACAGATACGCAGTATTTT
.	TRBV5-5	TRBJ2-1	few	CASVGNGNEQFF	TGTGCCAGCGTCGGGAACGGCAATGAGCAGTTCTTC
.	TRBV6-6	TRBJ2-7	medium-sized	CASSPSTYEQYF	TGTGCCAGCAGCCCGAGCACCTACGAGCAGTACTTC
.	TRBV12-3/TRBV12-4	TRBJ1-5	few	CASSLSGPGQPQHF	TGTGCCAGCAGTCTGTCGGGCCCGGGGCAGCCCCAGCATTTT
.	TRBV20-1	TRBJ2-1	few	CSARPRRTRYNEQFF	TGCAGTGCGAGACCCCGTCGCACTAGATACAATGAGCAGTTCTTC
.	TRBV7-8	TRBJ1-3	.	CASSLGQVYSGNTIYF	TGTGCCAGCAGCTTAGGTCAGGTGTACTCTGGAAACACCATATATTTT
.	TRBV29-1	TRBJ1-2	few	CSVHSSGVTNYGYTF	TGCAGCGTTCACTCCTCAGGGGTTACTAACTATGGCTACACCTTC
.	TRBV6-5	TRBJ2-7	.	CASSPDSLSYEQYF	TGTGCCAGCAGTCCCGACAGCTTATCCTACGAGCAGTACTTC
.	TRBV7-9	TRBJ1-6	few	CASSPRGRDNSPLHF	TGTGCCAGCAGCCCCCGGGGCAGAGATAATTCACCCCTCCACTTT
TRBD1	TRBV11-2	TRBJ2-6	.	CASSLRQGASGANVLTF	TGTGCCAGCAGCTTACGGCAGGGGGCCTCTGGGGCCAACGTCCTGACTTTC